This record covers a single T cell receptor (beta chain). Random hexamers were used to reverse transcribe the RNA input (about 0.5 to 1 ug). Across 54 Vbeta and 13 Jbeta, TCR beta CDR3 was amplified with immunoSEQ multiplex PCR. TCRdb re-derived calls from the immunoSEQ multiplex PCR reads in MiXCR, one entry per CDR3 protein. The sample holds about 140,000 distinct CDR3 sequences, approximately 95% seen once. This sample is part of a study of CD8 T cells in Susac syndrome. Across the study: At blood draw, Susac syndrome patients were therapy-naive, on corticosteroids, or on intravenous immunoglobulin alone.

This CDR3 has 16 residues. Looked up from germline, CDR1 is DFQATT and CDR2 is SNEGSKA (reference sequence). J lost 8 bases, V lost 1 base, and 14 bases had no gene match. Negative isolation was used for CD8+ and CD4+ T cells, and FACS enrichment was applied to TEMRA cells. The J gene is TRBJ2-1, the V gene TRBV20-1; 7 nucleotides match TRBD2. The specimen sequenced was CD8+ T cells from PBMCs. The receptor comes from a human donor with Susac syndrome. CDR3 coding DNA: TGCAGTGCTAGAGGGGGGGGACTCTTAAGAGGCGATGAGCAGTTCTTC. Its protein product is CSARGGGLLRGDEQFF.